One sample yielded the 6 T cell receptor beta chains listed below, sequenced in a study of T-cell reconstitution after alpha-beta-depleted transplantation in children. TCRbeta library preparation incorporated unique molecular identifiers. TCRdb reprocessed the PCR reads with MiXCR, giving one entry per CDR3 protein. The sample lists about 500,000 distinct CDR3 sequences, roughly 11% occurring once. The sequenced sample was PBMCs, mostly from graft donor cells, obtained 180 days after TCRalphabeta/CD19-depleted stem cell transplant. The receptors shown here come from a female patient between 2 and 15 years old who had a stem cell transplant for aplastic anemia, so the T cells may come from the graft donor.

V is TRBV3-1 and J is TRBJ2-5, with no clear D. Deletions cut 2 bases from V and 5 bases from J, with 6 bases between. Looked up from germline, CDR1 is LGHDT and CDR2 is YNNKEL (reference sequence). CDR3 length: 12 residues. The CDR3 protein is CASSQFRETQYF. The CDR3 nucleotides read TGTGCCAGCAGCCAATTCAGGGAGACCCAGTACTTC.

The V gene is TRBV6-1, the J gene TRBJ2-4, with 7 bases fitting TRBD2. Germline loops: CDR1 MNHNS, CDR2 SASEGT. This CDR3 region has 16 residues. The trim removed 6 bases at V and 2 bases at J, leaving 10 bases unmatched. CDR3 nucleotide sequence: TGTGCCAGCAGCGGCCGGGCAGCGGGACCCAAAAACATTCAGTACTTC. Encoded protein: CASSGRAAGPKNIQYF.

This clonotype was detected only a few times. The rearrangement joins TRBV29-1 to TRBJ1-5, with D unclear. Germline V lookup: CDR1 SQVTM, CDR2 ANQGSEA. Trimming took 4 bases from V and 0 from J, leaving 7 bases between them. The CDR3 contains 13 residues. CDR3 bases: TGCAGCGTTGGAGAGAATAGCAATCAGCCCCAGCATTTT. This codes for CSVGENSNQPQHF.

This rearrangement joins TRBV30 to TRBJ1-6; D remains ambiguous. Trimming pared 0 bases from V and 0 bases from J, leaving 6 bases between. The CDR3 spans 15 residues. Germline assignment: CDR1 GTSNPN and CDR2 SVGIG (reference sequence). In nucleotides, the CDR3 is TGTGCCTGGAGTGTTAGGCGCTCCTATAATTCACCCCTCCACTTT. Amino acid sequence: CAWSVRRSYNSPLHF.

Many counts were recorded for this clonotype. The chain carries TRBV5-5 and TRBJ1-1; D is unclear. Germline-derived CDR1 and CDR2 are SGHKS and YYEKEE (reference sequence). V lost 4 bases, J lost 4 bases, and 11 bases lay in between. There are 13 residues in the CDR3. The CDR3 is CASSIFEGTEAFF. The CDR3, as DNA: TGTGCCAGCAGCATCTTTGAAGGCACTGAAGCTTTCTTT.

The rearrangement links TRBV20-1 to TRBJ1-5; the match to TRBD1 covers 11 bases. CDR1 is DFQATT and CDR2 is SNEGSKA in the germline V gene (reference sequence). V trimming: 5 bases; J trimming: 7 bases; junction bases outside the gene matches: 10. The CDR3 runs 15 residues. The CDR3 reads CSAPPSDRGLQPQHF. CDR3 in DNA: TGCAGTGCTCCACCATCGGACAGGGGGCTCCAGCCCCAGCATTTT.